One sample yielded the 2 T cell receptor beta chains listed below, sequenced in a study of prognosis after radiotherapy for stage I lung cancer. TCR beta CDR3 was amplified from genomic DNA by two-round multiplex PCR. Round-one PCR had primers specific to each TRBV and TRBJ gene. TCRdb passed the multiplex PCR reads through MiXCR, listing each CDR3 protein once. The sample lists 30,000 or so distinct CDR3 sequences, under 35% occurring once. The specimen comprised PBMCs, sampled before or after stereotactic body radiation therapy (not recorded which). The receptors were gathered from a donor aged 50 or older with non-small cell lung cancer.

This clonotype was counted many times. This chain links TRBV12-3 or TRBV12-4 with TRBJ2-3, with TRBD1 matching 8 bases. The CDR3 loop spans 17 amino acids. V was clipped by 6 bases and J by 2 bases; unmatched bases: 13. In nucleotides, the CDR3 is TGTGCCAGCAGCCCTCTTGTCGGGACAGGTCCCACAGATACGCAGTATTTT. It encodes CASSPLVGTGPTDTQYF.

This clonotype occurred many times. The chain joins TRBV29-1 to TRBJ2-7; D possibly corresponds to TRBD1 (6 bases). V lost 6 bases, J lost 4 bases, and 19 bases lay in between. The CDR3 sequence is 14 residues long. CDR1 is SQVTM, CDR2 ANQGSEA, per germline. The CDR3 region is CSVVYRDGGYEQYF. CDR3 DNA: TGCAGCGTGGTTTACAGGGACGGTGGGTACGAGCAGTACTTC.